This paragraph covers one T cell receptor (beta chain) sequence. This clonotype was seen more than once but under ten times. Its cognate antigen has yet to be identified. Base qualities are not provided; no much larger clone lies one nucleotide away. The treatment or condition label on this specimen signifies: roughly 10-day PBMC culture with coronavirus spike peptide pools or control peptides (ViraFEST assay). The study used the ViraFEST assay, which expanded antigen-specific T cells with peptide pools and then identified expanded clonotypes by TCR sequencing. The convalescent patients' positive SARS-CoV-2 PCR tests fell between March and December 2020, which was before the Alpha, Beta and Delta variants emerged in the United States. Each well held approximately 2 million PBMCs cultured in IMDM containing roughly 5.4% human AB serum and around 10 IU/ml IL-2, with 8.5 to 10 ug/ml peptide pools added. Half of the culture medium was replaced with fresh IL-2-containing medium on days 3 and 7. After roughly nine days of culture, CD4+ T cells were isolated by negative selection using the EasySep CD4+ T cell isolation kit. Ficoll-Paque Plus gradient centrifugation was used to isolate PBMCs from whole blood, and the isolated PBMCs were then either used fresh or cryopreserved at -140C. Triplicate wells were generally used for each culture condition.

The library was obtained by PCR. TCR sequencing of DNA from cultured CD4+ T cells used the Oncomine TCR Beta short-read assay at the Johns Hopkins FTIC core. The QIAamp micro DNA kit was used to extract genomic DNA from the cultured CD4+ T cells. Oncomine TCR Beta libraries made from cultured CD4+ T cells were pooled using unique dual indexes and sequenced on an Illumina iSeq 100. The authors' pipeline ran thus. Non-productive sequences were removed, and CDR3s that did not start with C, did not end with F or W, or were shorter than 7 amino acids were discarded. Antigen-specific clonotypes were identified using the MANAFEST web application through comparison of peptide-stimulated wells with reference and other culture wells. An FDR below 0.05, an odds ratio above 5, and a productive frequency above 0.1% in at least two of three replicate wells were required for clones to be considered positive. Clonotypes that were significantly expanded in both SARS-CoV-2 spike wells and at least one common cold coronavirus spike condition were defined as cross-reactive. Similarity between CDR3 sequences was evaluated in R version 3.6.1 using Levenshtein distances (stringdist) and unrooted phylogenetic trees (ape). TCRdb reanalyzed the raw reads on its own, using fastp at Q25 for trimming and MiXCR for clone calling, and kept in-frame beta chains. Entries are consolidated by CDR3 protein sequence, retaining the most common genes and DNA. Here the V and J calls rest on TCRdb's processing, not on the authors' analysis. Here the sample has nearly 20,000 distinct CDR3 sequences; around 46% occur a single time. Of the sample, over 2.5% falls within the top ten clones.

From a lookup of the germline V gene (reference sequence), CDR1 and CDR2 are LNHDA and SQIVND. A distance of 17 bases separates the germline ends of V and J, which lose 7 bases and 4 bases respectively. Its CDR3 holds 15 amino acids, cysteine through phenylalanine. Only the CDR3 part of the read is kept: 45 bases, read in frame from the first base. These data originate in a study of vaccination and CD4 T cells after COVID-19 (dated by TCRdb to about 2022). Context from the whole study: Convalescent patients had a positive SARS-CoV-2 result on nasal swab PCR, and of these patients, several had mild disease and one had severe disease. The convalescent cohort included six males and four females, with two Hispanic individuals, seven Caucasians, two Asians and one multiracial person. Participants got two doses of the Pfizer-BioNTech BNT162b2 vaccine (n=8) or two doses of the Moderna mRNA-1273 vaccine (n=2). The spike-specific CD4+ TCR repertoire was compared before and after mRNA vaccination in approximately ten COVID-19 convalescent patients and several infection-naive healthy vaccine recipients. Post-vaccine blood samples were taken a median of around 70 days after the second vaccine dose, with a range of 14 to 241 days. Control cultures used a CEFX viral epitope pool as positive control, an HIV-1 Nef peptide pool as negative control, or no peptide. Overlapping spike peptide pools from SARS-CoV-2 and from the common cold coronaviruses HCoV-NL63, HCoV-OC43 and HCoV-229E were used as culture stimuli. Post-COVID blood samples were collected from convalescent patients a median of around 100 days after diagnosis, with a range of roughly 35 to 170 days.

Beyond this particular receptor, the publication reports: Although the median number of SARS-CoV-2-reactive clonotypes went up from roughly 22 after infection to roughly 40 after vaccination, the increase was not significant. In convalescent patients, a median 86.3% of post-vaccine SARS-CoV-2-reactive clones were detected only after vaccination, and vaccine-specific priming was suggested by this finding. The number of convalescent patients in the study was relatively small, and the study did not examine early timepoints following natural infection. In convalescent patients, nearly all vaccine-specific clones (304 of 307) were found to be mono-reactive for SARS-CoV-2 spike rather than cross-reactive with common cold coronaviruses.

This specimen consisted of CD4+ T cells from blood, cultured in vitro, obtained after SARS-CoV-2 vaccination. The source of this sequence is a human donor who had recovered from COVID-19. The sequence joins TRBV19 to TRBJ1-5; the D region possibly corresponds to TRBD1 (6 bases align). The nucleotides are TGTGCCAGTATCGCTACCGGGACACTTAATCAGCCCCAGCATTTT. Its protein product is CASIATGTLNQPQHF.